This T cell receptor (beta chain) was identified during a study of blood T cell repertoires in COVID-19. As for the study in general: The origin of the acute and convalescent COVID-19 samples was the United States, Italy and Spain. Sample material is recorded as cDNA or gDNA derived from T cells, B-cell-depleted T cells, or PBMCs.

Between the trimmed V and J ends, which lost 2 bases and 1 base, there was a span of 8 bases. The CDR3 loop spans 14 amino acids. Germline values: CDR1 SGHNT, CDR2 YENEEA. Using immunoSEQ multiplex PCR, the repertoire was profiled, and TCRdb retains in-frame clones only, with some absent. The sample holds 150,000 to 200,000 clones; around 74% are singletons and the top ten take under 3.5%. This TCR derives from a woman aged 80 or over with acute or convalescent COVID-19. V is TRBV11-3 and J is TRBJ1-1; a weak D match, TRBD1 (5 bases). Sample: peripheral blood. CDR3 sequence reads: CASSLTGQNTEAFF. As DNA, the CDR3 is TGTGCCAGCAGCTTAACAGGACAGAACACTGAAGCTTTCTTT.